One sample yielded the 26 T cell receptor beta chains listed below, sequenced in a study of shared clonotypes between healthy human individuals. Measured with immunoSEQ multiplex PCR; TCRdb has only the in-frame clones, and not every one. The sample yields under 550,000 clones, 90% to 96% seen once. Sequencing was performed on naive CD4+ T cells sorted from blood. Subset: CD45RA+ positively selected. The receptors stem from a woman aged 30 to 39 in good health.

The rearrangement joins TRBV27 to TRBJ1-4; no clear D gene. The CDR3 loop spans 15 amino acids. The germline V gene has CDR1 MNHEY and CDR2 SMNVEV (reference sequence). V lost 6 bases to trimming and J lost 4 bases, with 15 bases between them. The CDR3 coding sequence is TGTGCCAGCAGAAACCACGGAGATCATAATGAAAAACTGTTTTTT. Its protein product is CASRNHGDHNEKLFF.

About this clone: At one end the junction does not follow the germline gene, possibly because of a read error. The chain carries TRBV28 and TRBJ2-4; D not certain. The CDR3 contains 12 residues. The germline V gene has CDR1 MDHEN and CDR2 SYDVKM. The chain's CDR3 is CASSLATNIQYF. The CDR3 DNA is TGTGCCAGCAGTTTGGCCACAAACATTCAGTACTTC.

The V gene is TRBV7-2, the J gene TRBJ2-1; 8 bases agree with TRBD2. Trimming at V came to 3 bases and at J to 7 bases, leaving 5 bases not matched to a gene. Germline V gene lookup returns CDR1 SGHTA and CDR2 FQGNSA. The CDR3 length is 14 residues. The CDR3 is CASSFGRDSNEQFF. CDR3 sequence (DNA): TGTGCCAGCAGCTTCGGGAGGGACTCTAATGAGCAGTTCTTC.

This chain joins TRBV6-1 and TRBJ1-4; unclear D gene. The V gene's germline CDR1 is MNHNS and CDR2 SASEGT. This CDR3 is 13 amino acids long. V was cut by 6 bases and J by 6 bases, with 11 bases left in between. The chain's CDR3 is CASREPPDEKLFF. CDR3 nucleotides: TGTGCCAGCAGGGAGCCGCCGGATGAAAAACTGTTTTTT.

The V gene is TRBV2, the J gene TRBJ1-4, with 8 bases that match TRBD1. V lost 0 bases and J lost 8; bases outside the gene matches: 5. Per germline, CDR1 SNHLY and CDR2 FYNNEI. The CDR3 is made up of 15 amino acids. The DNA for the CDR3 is TGTGCCAGCAGTGAAGCGAACAGGGGGGGAGAAAAACTGTTTTTT. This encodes CASSEANRGGEKLFF.

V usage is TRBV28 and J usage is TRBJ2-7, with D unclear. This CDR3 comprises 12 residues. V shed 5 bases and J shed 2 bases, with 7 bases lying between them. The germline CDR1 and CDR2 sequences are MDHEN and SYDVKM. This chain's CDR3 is CASSTLPYEQYF. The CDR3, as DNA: TGTGCCAGCAGTACGCTCCCCTACGAGCAGTACTTC.

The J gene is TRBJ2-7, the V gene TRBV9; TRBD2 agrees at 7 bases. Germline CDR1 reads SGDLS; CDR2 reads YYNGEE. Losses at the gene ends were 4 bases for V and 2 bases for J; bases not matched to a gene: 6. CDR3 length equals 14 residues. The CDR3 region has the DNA TGTGCCAGCAGCACTAGGGACTATACCTACGAGCAGTACTTC. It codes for CASSTRDYTYEQYF.

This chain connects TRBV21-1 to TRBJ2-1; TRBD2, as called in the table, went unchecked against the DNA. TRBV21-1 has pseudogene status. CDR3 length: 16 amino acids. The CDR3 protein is CASSKGAGTSPNEQFF. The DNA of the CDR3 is TGTGCCAGCAGCAAAGGGGCCGGGACTAGCCCCAATGAGCAGTTCTTC.

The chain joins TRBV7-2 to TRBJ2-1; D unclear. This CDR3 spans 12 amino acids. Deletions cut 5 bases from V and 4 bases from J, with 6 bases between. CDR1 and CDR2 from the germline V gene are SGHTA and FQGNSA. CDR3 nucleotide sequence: TGTGCCAGCAGCACCACGTACAATGAGCAGTTCTTC. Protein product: CASSTTYNEQFF.

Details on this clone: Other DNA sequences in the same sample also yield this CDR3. CDR3 sequence reads: CASSPGGQETQYF. CDR3 DNA sequence: TGTGCCAGCTCACCAGGAGGGCAAGAGACCCAGTACTTC. The chain employs TRBV18 and TRBJ2-5, with D perhaps matching TRBD2 (6 bases). The CDR3 contains 13 residues. The V gene's germline CDR1 is KGHSH and CDR2 LQKENI. V was pared by 2 bases and J by 2 bases, with 6 bases between.

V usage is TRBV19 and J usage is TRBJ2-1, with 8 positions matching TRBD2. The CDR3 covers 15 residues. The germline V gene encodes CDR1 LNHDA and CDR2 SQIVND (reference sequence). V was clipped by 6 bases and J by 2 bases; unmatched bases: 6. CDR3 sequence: CASRPPGGPYNEQFF. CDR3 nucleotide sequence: TGTGCCAGTAGGCCCCCGGGAGGGCCCTACAATGAGCAGTTCTTC.

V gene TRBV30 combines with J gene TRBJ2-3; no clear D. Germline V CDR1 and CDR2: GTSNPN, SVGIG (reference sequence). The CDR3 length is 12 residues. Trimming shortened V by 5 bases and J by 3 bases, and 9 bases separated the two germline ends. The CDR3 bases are TGTGCCTGGGGGCTAGGGACAGATACGCAGTATTTT. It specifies CAWGLGTDTQYF.

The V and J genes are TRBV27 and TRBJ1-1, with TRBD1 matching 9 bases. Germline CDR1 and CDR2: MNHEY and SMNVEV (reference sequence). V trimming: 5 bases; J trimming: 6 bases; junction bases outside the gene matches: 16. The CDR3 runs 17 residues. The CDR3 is CASSTTGTGPNSPEAFF. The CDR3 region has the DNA TGTGCCAGCAGTACGACCGGGACAGGGCCTAATAGCCCTGAAGCTTTCTTT.

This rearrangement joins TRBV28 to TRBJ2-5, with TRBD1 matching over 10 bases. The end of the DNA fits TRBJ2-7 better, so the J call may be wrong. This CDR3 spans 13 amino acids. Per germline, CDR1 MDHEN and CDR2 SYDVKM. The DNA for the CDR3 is TGTGCCAGTAAGACAGGGGGCGGTGACGAGCAGTACTTC. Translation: CASKTGGGDEQYF.

The chain's CDR3 is CASRPGVYGYTF. The CDR3 DNA reads as TGTGCCAGCAGACCGGGCGTCTATGGCTACACCTTC. This chain joins TRBV28 and TRBJ1-2; D remains ambiguous. V dropped 6 bases and J dropped 4 bases, with 9 bases sitting between them. CDR3 size: 12 residues. Germline values: CDR1 MDHEN, CDR2 SYDVKM.

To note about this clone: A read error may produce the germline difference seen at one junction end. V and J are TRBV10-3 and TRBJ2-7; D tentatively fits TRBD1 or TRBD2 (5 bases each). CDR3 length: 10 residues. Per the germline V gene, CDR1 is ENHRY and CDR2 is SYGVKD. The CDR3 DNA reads TGTGCCACCACCCAGGGACCTAGTAACTTC. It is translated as CATTQGPSNF.

The CDR3 protein is CASMNTANGYTF. CDR3 sequence (DNA): TGTGCCAGCATGAACACGGCCAATGGCTACACCTTC. V gene TRBV6-5 combines with J gene TRBJ1-2; D ambiguous. Per the germline V gene, CDR1 is MNHEY and CDR2 is SVGAGI. Trimming removed 7 bases at V and 6 bases at J, with 12 bases between. CDR3 size: 12 residues.

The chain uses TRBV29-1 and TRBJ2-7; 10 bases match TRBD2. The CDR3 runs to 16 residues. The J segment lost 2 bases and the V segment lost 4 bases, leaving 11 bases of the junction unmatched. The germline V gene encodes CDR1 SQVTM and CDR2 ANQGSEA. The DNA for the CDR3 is TGCAGCGTTGGGGCGGTAAGCGGGAGGGGGCCCTACGAGCAGTACTTC. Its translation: CSVGAVSGRGPYEQYF.

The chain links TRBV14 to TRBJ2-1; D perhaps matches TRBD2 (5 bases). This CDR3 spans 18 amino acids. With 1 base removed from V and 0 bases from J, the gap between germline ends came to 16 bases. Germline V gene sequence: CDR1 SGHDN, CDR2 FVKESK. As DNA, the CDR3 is TGTGCCAGCAGCCAAGTTACTGGCGGGTACCGCTCCTACAATGAGCAGTTCTTC. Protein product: CASSQVTGGYRSYNEQFF. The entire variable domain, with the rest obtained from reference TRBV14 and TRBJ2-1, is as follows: EAGVTQFPSHSVIEKGQTVTLRCDPISGHDNLYWYRRVMGKEIKFLLHFVKESKQDESGMPNNRFLAERTGGTYSTLKVQPAELEDSGVYFCASSQVTGGYRSYNEQFFGPGTRLTVL.

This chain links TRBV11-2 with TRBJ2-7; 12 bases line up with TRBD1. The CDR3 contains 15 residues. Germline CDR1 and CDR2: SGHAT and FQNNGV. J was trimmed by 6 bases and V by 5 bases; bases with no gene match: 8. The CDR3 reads CASSQPGQGAGEQYF. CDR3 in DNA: TGTGCCAGCAGCCAACCGGGACAGGGGGCAGGCGAGCAGTACTTC.

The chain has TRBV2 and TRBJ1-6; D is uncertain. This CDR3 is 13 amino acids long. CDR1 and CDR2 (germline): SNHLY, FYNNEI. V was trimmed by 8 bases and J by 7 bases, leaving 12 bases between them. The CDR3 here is CASAVTANSPLHF. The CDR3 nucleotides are TGTGCCAGCGCCGTAACAGCAAATTCACCCCTCCACTTT.

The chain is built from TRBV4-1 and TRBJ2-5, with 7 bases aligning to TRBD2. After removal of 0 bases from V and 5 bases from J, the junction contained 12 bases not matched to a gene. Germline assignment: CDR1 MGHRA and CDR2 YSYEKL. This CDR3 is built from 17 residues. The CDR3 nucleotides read TGCGCCAGCAGCCAAGAGTTCGTCGGGGCGCGGGGGGAGACCCAGTACTTC. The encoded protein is CASSQEFVGARGETQYF.

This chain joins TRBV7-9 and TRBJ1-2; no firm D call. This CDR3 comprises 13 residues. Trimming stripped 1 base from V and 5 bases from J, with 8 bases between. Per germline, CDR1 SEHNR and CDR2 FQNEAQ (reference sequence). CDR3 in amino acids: CASSLGGPYGYTF. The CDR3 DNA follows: TGTGCCAGCAGCTTAGGAGGACCTTATGGCTACACCTTC.

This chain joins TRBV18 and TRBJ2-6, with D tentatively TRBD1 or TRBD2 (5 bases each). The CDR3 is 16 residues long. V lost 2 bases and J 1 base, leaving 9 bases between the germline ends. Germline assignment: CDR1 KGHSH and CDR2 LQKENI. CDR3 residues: CASSPRGGSGANVLTF. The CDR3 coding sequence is TGTGCCAGCTCACCAAGGGGCGGGTCTGGGGCCAACGTCCTGACTTTC. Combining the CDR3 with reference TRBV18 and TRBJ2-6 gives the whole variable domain NAGVMQNPRHLVRRRGQEARLRCSPMKGHSHVYWYRQLPEEGLKFMVYLQKENIIDESGMPKERFSAEFPKEGPSILRIQQVVRGDSAAYFCASSPRGGSGANVLTFGAGSRLTVL.

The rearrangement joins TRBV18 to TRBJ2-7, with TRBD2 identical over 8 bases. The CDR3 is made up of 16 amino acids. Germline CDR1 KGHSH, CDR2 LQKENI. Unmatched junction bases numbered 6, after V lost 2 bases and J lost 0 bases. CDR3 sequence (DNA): TGTGCCAGCTCACCATATCTAGCGGGCAGCTCCTACGAGCAGTACTTC. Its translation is CASSPYLAGSSYEQYF. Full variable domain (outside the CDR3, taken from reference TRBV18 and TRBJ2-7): NAGVMQNPRHLVRRRGQEARLRCSPMKGHSHVYWYRQLPEEGLKFMVYLQKENIIDESGMPKERFSAEFPKEGPSILRIQQVVRGDSAAYFCASSPYLAGSSYEQYFGPGTRLTVT.

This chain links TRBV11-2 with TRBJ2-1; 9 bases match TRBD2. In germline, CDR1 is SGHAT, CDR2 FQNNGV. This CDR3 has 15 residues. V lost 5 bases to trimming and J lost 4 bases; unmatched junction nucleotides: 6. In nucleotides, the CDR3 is TGTGCCAGCAGCGCCCTAGCGGGGATATACAATGAGCAGTTCTTC. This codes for CASSALAGIYNEQFF.